Listed below are T cell receptor beta chains from one sample, sequenced in a study of shared clonotypes between healthy human individuals. Measured with immunoSEQ multiplex PCR; TCRdb has only the in-frame clones, and not every one. The sample lists roughly 2,500,000 clones, approximately 93% occurring once. The sequenced sample was naive CD4+ T cells from PBMCs. The source of these receptors is a young man in good health. Some clones in this sample may be carry-over from other donors' samples. CDR3s include the opening cysteine and the closing phenylalanine or tryptophan. D genes are given only for firm matches. Some rows mark clone size as missing; the rest say once, few, many or name a class of expanded clone.

clone size: .
D gene: .
V gene: TRBV7-9
J gene: TRBJ1-3
CDR3 protein: CASSLASSGNTIYF
CDR3 DNA: TGTGCCAGCAGCCTCGCCAGCTCTGGAAACACCATATATTTT

clone size: .
D gene: .
V gene: TRBV7-3
J gene: TRBJ2-7
CDR3 protein: CASSLDEQYF
CDR3 DNA: TGTGCCAGCAGCTTGGACGAGCAGTACTTC

clone size: .
D gene: .
V gene: TRBV2
J gene: TRBJ2-4
CDR3 protein: CASSERPPGDLNIQYF
CDR3 DNA: TGTGCCAGCAGTGAACGGCCCCCTGGCGACTTAAACATTCAGTACTTC

clone size: .
D gene: TRBD2
V gene: TRBV28
J gene: TRBJ2-7
CDR3 protein: CASITSGSRGSYEQYF
CDR3 DNA: TGTGCCAGCATTACTAGCGGGAGTCGGGGCTCCTACGAGCAGTACTTC

clone size: .
D gene: TRBD1
V gene: TRBV30
J gene: TRBJ1-4
CDR3 protein: CAWTRGRPNEKLFF
CDR3 DNA: TGTGCCTGGACTAGGGGGCGCCCAAATGAAAAACTGTTTTTT

clone size: .
D gene: .
V gene: TRBV9
J gene: TRBJ2-3
CDR3 protein: CASSVSTADTQYF
CDR3 DNA: TGTGCCAGCAGCGTCTCGACGGCAGATACGCAGTATTTT

clone size: .
D gene: .
V gene: TRBV29-1
J gene: TRBJ2-3
CDR3 protein: CSVEQGTDTQYF
CDR3 DNA: TGCAGCGTTGAGCAGGGAACAGATACGCAGTATTTT

clone size: .
D gene: TRBD2
V gene: TRBV18
J gene: TRBJ2-1
CDR3 protein: CASSPLSGRAYNEQFF
CDR3 DNA: TGTGCCAGCTCACCACTAAGCGGGAGGGCCTACAATGAGCAGTTCTTC

clone size: .
D gene: .
V gene: TRBV15
J gene: TRBJ2-7
CDR3 protein: CATSSLPTQGYEQYF
CDR3 DNA: TGTGCCACCAGCAGTCTTCCAACCCAGGGTTACGAGCAGTACTTC

clone size: .
D gene: .
V gene: TRBV10-3
J gene: TRBJ1-2
CDR3 protein: CAISESGGGGYTF
CDR3 DNA: TGTGCCATCAGTGAGTCGGGGGGAGGCGGCTACACCTTC

clone size: .
D gene: .
V gene: TRBV7-9
J gene: TRBJ2-7
CDR3 protein: CASSLAAQGGPYEQYF
CDR3 DNA: TGTGCCAGCAGCTTAGCGGCACAGGGTGGCCCCTACGAGCAGTACTTC

clone size: .
D gene: TRBD1
V gene: TRBV15
J gene: TRBJ1-4
CDR3 protein: CATSEGTGDEKLFF
CDR3 DNA: TGTGCCACCAGCGAAGGGACAGGGGATGAAAAACTGTTTTTT

clone size: .
D gene: .
V gene: TRBV27
J gene: TRBJ2-5
CDR3 protein: CASSPYPRVLEETQYF
CDR3 DNA: TGTGCCAGCAGTCCTTACCCGAGGGTCTTGGAAGAGACCCAGTACTTC

clone size: .
D gene: .
V gene: TRBV14
J gene: TRBJ2-5
CDR3 protein: CASSQQSLEGRRGTQYF
CDR3 DNA: TGTGCCAGCAGCCAACAGTCCTTGGAGGGACGCCGAGGGACCCAGTACTTC

clone size: .
D gene: .
V gene: TRBV7-6
J gene: TRBJ2-7
CDR3 protein: CASSKFGDISYEQYF
CDR3 DNA: TGTGCCAGCAGCAAATTCGGGGACATCTCCTACGAGCAGTACTTC

clone size: .
D gene: TRBD2
V gene: TRBV5-1
J gene: TRBJ2-1
CDR3 protein: CASSLAGTSGTFLNEQFF
CDR3 DNA: TGCGCCAGCAGCTTGGCCGGGACTAGCGGAACTTTTCTCAATGAGCAGTTCTTC

clone size: .
D gene: .
V gene: TRBV19
J gene: TRBJ2-3
CDR3 protein: CASSPRVTPHTDTQYF
CDR3 DNA: TGTGCCAGTAGTCCTCGAGTGACTCCTCACACAGATACGCAGTATTTT

clone size: few
D gene: .
V gene: TRBV5-1
J gene: TRBJ1-3
CDR3 protein: CASSLWDSGNTIYF
CDR3 DNA: TGCGCCAGCAGCTTGTGGGACTCTGGAAACACCATATATTTT

clone size: once
D gene: .
V gene: TRBV28
J gene: TRBJ2-7
CDR3 protein: CASSLGGTSYEQYF
CDR3 DNA: TGTGCCAGCAGTTTAGGGGGCACGTCGTACGAGCAGTACTTC

clone size: .
D gene: TRBD1
V gene: TRBV30
J gene: TRBJ2-1
CDR3 protein: CALDDRGNSYNEQFF
CDR3 DNA: TGTGCCCTCGATGACAGGGGGAACTCCTACAATGAGCAGTTCTTC

clone size: .
D gene: .
V gene: TRBV7-2
J gene: TRBJ2-4
CDR3 protein: CASSLGSGAKNIQYF
CDR3 DNA: TGTGCCAGCAGCTTAGGCTCAGGGGCCAAAAACATTCAGTACTTC

clone size: few
D gene: .
V gene: TRBV5-1
J gene: TRBJ1-1
CDR3 protein: CASSLAMGNTEAFF
CDR3 DNA: TGCGCCAGCAGCCTCGCGATGGGGAACACTGAAGCTTTCTTT

clone size: .
D gene: .
V gene: TRBV6-1
J gene: TRBJ2-6
CDR3 protein: CASSDTGYGANVLTF
CDR3 DNA: TGTGCCAGCAGTGACACAGGGTATGGGGCCAACGTCCTGACTTTC

clone size: .
D gene: TRBD2
V gene: TRBV6-1
J gene: TRBJ2-1
CDR3 protein: CASSVEREGYNEQFF
CDR3 DNA: TGTGCCAGCAGTGTGGAGCGGGAGGGTTACAATGAGCAGTTCTTC

clone size: .
D gene: .
V gene: TRBV4-1
J gene: TRBJ2-7
CDR3 protein: CASSRLFSYEQYF
CDR3 DNA: TGCGCCAGCAGTAGGCTATTCTCCTACGAGCAGTACTTC

clone size: .
D gene: TRBD1
V gene: TRBV28
J gene: TRBJ1-2
CDR3 protein: CASSQAGGYGYTF
CDR3 DNA: TGTGCCAGCAGCCAAGCAGGGGGGTATGGCTACACCTTC

clone size: .
D gene: TRBD1
V gene: TRBV7-9
J gene: TRBJ1-5
CDR3 protein: CASSRGTSTGNSNQPQHF
CDR3 DNA: TGTGCCAGCAGCCGGGGGACCTCGACAGGGAATAGCAATCAGCCCCAGCATTTT

clone size: .
D gene: TRBD1
V gene: TRBV27
J gene: TRBJ2-7
CDR3 protein: CASSLKGTVTYEQYF
CDR3 DNA: TGTGCCAGCAGTTTGAAAGGGACAGTGACCTACGAGCAGTACTTC

clone size: .
D gene: .
V gene: TRBV6-5
J gene: TRBJ1-2
CDR3 protein: CASSYWPSKSGYTF
CDR3 DNA: TGTGCCAGCAGTTACTGGCCGTCGAAGTCGGGCTACACCTTC

clone size: .
D gene: .
V gene: TRBV29-1
J gene: TRBJ1-1
CDR3 protein: CSVLFFTGNTEAFF
CDR3 DNA: TGCAGCGTTTTGTTTTTCACGGGCAACACTGAAGCTTTCTTT

clone size: few
D gene: TRBD2
V gene: TRBV9
J gene: TRBJ2-3
CDR3 protein: CASSVGLAADTQYF
CDR3 DNA: TGTGCCAGCAGCGTAGGACTAGCGGCAGATACGCAGTATTTT

clone size: few
D gene: .
V gene: TRBV29-1
J gene: TRBJ1-2
CDR3 protein: CSYSPGLNYGYTF
CDR3 DNA: TGCAGCTACTCTCCGGGCCTTAACTATGGCTACACCTTC

clone size: .
D gene: .
V gene: TRBV7-2
J gene: TRBJ2-1
CDR3 protein: CASSQGGASYNEQFF
CDR3 DNA: TGTGCCAGCAGCCAGGGGGGGGCAAGTTACAATGAGCAGTTCTTC

clone size: once
D gene: TRBD2
V gene: TRBV4-3
J gene: TRBJ2-4
CDR3 protein: CASSQDRTSGIQYF
CDR3 DNA: TGCGCCAGCAGCCAAGATCGAACTAGCGGAATTCAGTACTTC

clone size: .
D gene: .
V gene: TRBV7-2
J gene: TRBJ2-7
CDR3 protein: CASSPAYLLGEQYF
CDR3 DNA: TGTGCCAGCAGCCCGGCCTATCTACTGGGGGAGCAGTACTTC

clone size: .
D gene: .
V gene: TRBV7-9
J gene: TRBJ1-1
CDR3 protein: CASSLGQLNTEAFF
CDR3 DNA: TGTGCCAGCAGTCTCGGTCAGCTGAACACTGAAGCTTTCTTT

clone size: .
D gene: TRBD1
V gene: TRBV2
J gene: TRBJ2-2
CDR3 protein: CASSWDRPTGELFF
CDR3 DNA: TGTGCCAGTAGTTGGGACAGACCCACCGGGGAGCTGTTTTTT

clone size: once
D gene: .
V gene: TRBV7-9
J gene: TRBJ2-5
CDR3 protein: CASSLGVGAQETQYF
CDR3 DNA: TGTGCCAGCAGCTTAGGGGTGGGGGCCCAAGAGACCCAGTACTTC

clone size: .
D gene: TRBD1
V gene: TRBV5-4
J gene: TRBJ1-5
CDR3 protein: CASSRDRGQPQHF
CDR3 DNA: TGTGCCAGCAGCCGGGACAGGGGACAGCCCCAGCATTTT

clone size: .
D gene: TRBD2
V gene: TRBV27
J gene: TRBJ2-1
CDR3 protein: CASSQSSGEAYNEQFF
CDR3 DNA: TGTGCCAGCAGCCAGTCTAGCGGCGAGGCGTACAATGAGCAGTTCTTC

clone size: .
D gene: .
V gene: TRBV28
J gene: TRBJ2-7
CDR3 protein: CASSAPGNIAYEQYF
CDR3 DNA: TGTGCCAGCAGCGCTCCAGGGAACATCGCCTACGAGCAGTACTTC

clone size: .
D gene: .
V gene: TRBV9
J gene: TRBJ2-7
CDR3 protein: CASSVEGGSSYEQYF
CDR3 DNA: TGTGCCAGCAGCGTAGAGGGCGGTAGCTCCTACGAGCAGTACTTC

clone size: .
D gene: .
V gene: TRBV2
J gene: TRBJ2-2
CDR3 protein: CAWGLGTGELFF
CDR3 DNA: TGTGCCTGGGGTCTGGGGACCGGGGAGCTGTTTTTT

clone size: .
D gene: .
V gene: TRBV9
J gene: TRBJ2-1
CDR3 protein: CASSSGPYNEQFF
CDR3 DNA: TGTGCCAGCAGCTCCGGACCTTACAATGAGCAGTTCTTC

clone size: .
D gene: .
V gene: TRBV5-4
J gene: TRBJ2-1
CDR3 protein: CASSLSWRLDYNEQFF
CDR3 DNA: TGTGCCAGCAGCTTGTCCTGGAGACTAGATTACAATGAGCAGTTCTTC

clone size: .
D gene: TRBD2
V gene: TRBV13
J gene: TRBJ2-3
CDR3 protein: CASSPLAGAADTQYF
CDR3 DNA: TGTGCCAGCAGCCCACTAGCGGGAGCAGCCGATACGCAGTATTTT

clone size: .
D gene: .
V gene: TRBV10-3
J gene: TRBJ2-2
CDR3 protein: CAISDTGRGNRELFF
CDR3 DNA: TGTGCCATCAGTGACACAGGGCGAGGAAACCGGGAGCTGTTTTTT

clone size: .
D gene: TRBD2
V gene: TRBV7-9
J gene: TRBJ2-3
CDR3 protein: CASSPWGTSATDTQYF
CDR3 DNA: TGTGCCAGCAGCCCCTGGGGGACTAGCGCTACAGATACGCAGTATTTT

clone size: .
D gene: TRBD1
V gene: TRBV5-6
J gene: TRBJ1-1
CDR3 protein: CASSLAGGRNTEAFF
CDR3 DNA: TGTGCCAGCAGCTTGGCAGGGGGCCGGAACACTGAAGCTTTCTTT

clone size: .
D gene: TRBD2
V gene: TRBV23-1
J gene: TRBJ2-3
CDR3 protein: CASSQPPHLAGPGPDTQYF
CDR3 DNA: TGCGCCAGCAGTCAACCGCCCCATCTAGCGGGCCCGGGGCCAGATACGCAGTATTTT

clone size: .
D gene: .
V gene: TRBV7-2
J gene: TRBJ2-7
CDR3 protein: CASSLSWGADEQYF
CDR3 DNA: TGTGCCAGCAGCTTAAGCTGGGGCGCGGACGAGCAGTACTTC

clone size: .
D gene: .
V gene: TRBV28
J gene: TRBJ2-5
CDR3 protein: CASSTVGPKYF
CDR3 DNA: TGTGCCAGCAGTACGGTGGGGCCCAAGTACTTC

clone size: .
D gene: TRBD1
V gene: TRBV14
J gene: TRBJ2-2
CDR3 protein: CASSQLGQGGDTGELFF
CDR3 DNA: TGTGCCAGCAGCCAGTTAGGACAGGGTGGCGACACCGGGGAGCTGTTTTTT

clone size: .
D gene: .
V gene: TRBV7-9
J gene: TRBJ1-1
CDR3 protein: CASSLQGTDTEAFF
CDR3 DNA: TGTGCCAGCAGCTTACAGGGGACGGACACTGAAGCTTTCTTT

clone size: .
D gene: .
V gene: TRBV7-3
J gene: TRBJ2-1
CDR3 protein: CASSPRGSPPNEQFF
CDR3 DNA: TGTGCCAGCAGCCCCCGGGGTTCCCCCCCTAATGAGCAGTTCTTC

clone size: .
D gene: .
V gene: TRBV7-9
J gene: TRBJ2-1
CDR3 protein: CASSLGAGSSYNEQFF
CDR3 DNA: TGTGCCAGCAGCCTGGGGGCGGGAAGCTCCTACAATGAGCAGTTCTTC

clone size: .
D gene: .
V gene: TRBV11-2
J gene: TRBJ2-7
CDR3 protein: CASSPRGRTYEQYF
CDR3 DNA: TGTGCCAGCAGCCCGAGGGGTCGGACCTACGAGCAGTACTTC

clone size: .
D gene: .
V gene: TRBV2
J gene: TRBJ2-6
CDR3 protein: CASTGVSGANVLTF
CDR3 DNA: TGTGCCAGCACGGGGGTCTCTGGGGCCAACGTCCTGACTTTC

clone size: .
D gene: .
V gene: TRBV28
J gene: TRBJ1-1
CDR3 protein: CASSRPGGLMNTEAFF
CDR3 DNA: TGTGCCAGCAGCCGACCGGGGGGGCTTATGAACACTGAAGCTTTCTTT